The clone carrying this T cell receptor (beta chain) has a single count. V gave up 0 bases and J gave up 6 bases; unmatched junction bases: 4. The length of the CDR3 is 14 residues. From germline, CDR1 is GTSNPN and CDR2 SVGIG (reference sequence). As originally analysed: Researchers report that nucleated cell counts were estimated from reference gene primer amplification. Produced via immunoSEQ multiplex PCR; TCRdb's table is partial and in-frame only. D and trimming come from the DNA, and the V and J calls and clone size come from that table. The profile shows hundreds of thousands of clones, 90% of them singletons. These data originate in a study of blood T cell repertoires in COVID-19. About the research overall: Sample material is recorded as cDNA or gDNA derived from T cells, B-cell-depleted T cells, or PBMCs.

The chain is built from TRBV30 and TRBJ2-2; 7 nucleotides line up with TRBD2. The sequencing input was peripheral blood. The receptor's source is a woman aged 40 to 50 with COVID-19, enrolled during active disease. The CDR3 bases are TGTGCCTGGAGTGTACTGGGAGGGGCCGGGGAGCTGTTTTTT. Translated: CAWSVLGGAGELFF.